This T cell receptor (beta chain) was captured in a study of molecular identifiers for immune sequencing clone quantification. This clonotype occurred a few times. With RNA at 10%, 30% or 50%, naive CD8 libraries came from about 20,000 to 1,000,000 sorted cells. The CDR3 is made up of 12 amino acids. Trimming cost V 5 bases and J 3 bases, with 8 bases left between them. Germline loops: CDR1 SGHAT, CDR2 FQNNGV. One entry per CDR3 protein, called by TCRdb with MiXCR from the PCR reads. The profile covers more than 85,000 distinct CDR3 sequences, with around 30% appearing a single time and around a tenth taken by the ten largest.

The chain combines TRBV11-2 with TRBJ2-7; D remains ambiguous. The receptor was derived from a human donor in good health. Some libraries in this study had Jurkat cell RNA spiked in. The sample consisted of naive CD8+ T cells from blood, with Jurkat cell RNA spiked in. The subset here: FACS-sorted CD8+CD4-CCR7+CD45RA+ naive T cells. The CDR3 nucleotides are TGTGCCAGCAGCCTGAAAATCTACGAGCAGTACTTC. It yields the protein CASSLKIYEQYF.